This entry features one T cell receptor beta chain sequence. The sample originates from a study of blood T cell repertoires in COVID-19. Study-wide background: From the United States, Italy and Spain came samples of acute and convalescent COVID-19. PBMCs, B-cell-depleted T cells, or T cells provided the cDNA or gDNA that made up the material.

V was shortened by 5 bases and J by 6 bases, with 14 bases between the two germline ends. This CDR3 is 14 amino acids long. Germline V gene data show CDR1 as SEHNR and CDR2 as FQNEAQ (reference sequence). As originally analysed: Reference gene primers were amplified, and this amplification served to estimate nucleated cell counts. Assay: immunoSEQ multiplex PCR; the TCRdb copy retains only in-frame clones and omits some. That table gives V, J and clone size, and the DNA gave D and trimming. The sample has about 130,000 clones; around 74% are singletons. The Seattle patients, enrolled during active infection, were followed longitudinally.

The chain carries TRBV7-9 and TRBJ2-4; a possible D gene is TRBD2 (6 bases). The clonotype originates from a man older than 75 with COVID-19, enrolled during active disease. Material for sequencing was peripheral blood. The CDR3 reads CASSRGLSPNIQYF. CDR3 sequence (DNA): TGTGCCAGCAGCAGGGGACTTTCTCCAAACATTCAGTACTTC. The whole variable domain, filled in from reference TRBV7-9 and TRBJ2-4, reads DTGVSQNPRHKITKRGQNVTFRCDPISEHNRLYWYRQTLGQGPEFLTYFQNEAQLEKSRLLSDRFSAERPKGSFSTLEIQRTEQGDSAMYLCASSRGLSPNIQYFGAGTRLSVL.